This is a list of T cell receptor beta chains from one sample in a study of blood T cell repertoires in COVID-19. Produced via immunoSEQ multiplex PCR; TCRdb's table is partial and in-frame only. Altogether under 350,000 clones are present, around 86% being singletons, with the ten largest covering about 4%. The sequenced material came from PBMCs or T cells enriched from blood (not recorded which). All receptors derive from a man younger than 45 who had recovered from COVID-19. Both conserved end residues are part of each CDR3. D genes are given only for firm matches. Clone sizes are given selectively: once, few, many, or a class where the clone is expanded.

V gene	clone size	D gene	J gene	CDR3 length	CDR3 DNA	CDR3 protein
TRBV16	-	TRBD1	TRBJ1-5	18	TGTGCCAGCGGATTGAAGGGGACAGGGGGCGCGGGCAATCAGCCCCAGCATTTT	CASGLKGTGGAGNQPQHF
TRBV29-1	-	-	TRBJ2-5	13	TGCAGCGTTGATGGGGTCAGGGGAGAGACCCAGTACTTC	CSVDGVRGETQYF
TRBV11-2	-	TRBD2	TRBJ2-1	17	TGTGCCAGCAGCTTATTTGGAAGCGGGGTTTCCTACAATGAGCAGTTCTTC	CASSLFGSGVSYNEQFF
TRBV16	few	TRBD1	TRBJ1-4	16	TGTGCCAGCAGCCGACAGGGGTACGCAACTAATGAAAAACTGTTTTTT	CASSRQGYATNEKLFF
TRBV7-8	-	-	TRBJ1-1	17	TGTGCCAGCAGCGCATACCCAGTTCCAGCTCAGGGCACTGAAGCTTTCTTT	CASSAYPVPAQGTEAFF
TRBV28	-	-	TRBJ1-1	14	TGTGCCAGCAGTTTAAGGAGGGCGCTCCCTGAAGCTTTCTTT	CASSLRRALPEAFF
TRBV9	-	TRBD2	TRBJ2-1	14	TGTGCCAGCAACCCGGGACTAGCGGGAGATGAGCAGTTCTTC	CASNPGLAGDEQFF
TRBV19	-	TRBD1	TRBJ2-7	15	TGTGCCAGTAGTCGGCTTGGGACAGGGGGCGCCGAGCAGTACTTC	CASSRLGTGGAEQYF
TRBV6-5	once	TRBD1	TRBJ1-2	14	TGTGCCAGCAACATTAGGACAGGGCTCTATGGCTACACCTTC	CASNIRTGLYGYTF
TRBV5-1	-	TRBD1	TRBJ1-4	14	TGCGCCAGCAGCCTGGACAGGGGTAATGAAAAACTGTTTTTT	CASSLDRGNEKLFF
TRBV4-2	-	TRBD2	TRBJ2-5	17	TGTGCCAGCAGCTTCTCCGGGACTAGCGGGGGGGCTGAGGCCCAGTACTTC	CASSFSGTSGGAEAQYF
TRBV3-1/TRBV3-2	-	TRBD2	TRBJ2-3	18	TGTGCCAGCAGCCAAGATTTTACTAGCGGGTATAGCACAGATACGCAGTATTTT	CASSQDFTSGYSTDTQYF
TRBV2	-	-	TRBJ2-4	13	TGTGCCAGCAGTACTAGTGCCAAAAACATTCAGTACTTC	CASSTSAKNIQYF
TRBV30	once	-	TRBJ2-7	13	TGTGCCTGGAGTGTTCAAATGGACAACGAGCAGTACTTC	CAWSVQMDNEQYF
TRBV13	-	TRBD1	TRBJ1-3	14	TGTGCCAGCAGCGCGATCGACAGGGTCAACACCATATATTTT	CASSAIDRVNTIYF
TRBV20-1	few	-	TRBJ2-7	11	TGCAGTGCTAGAAAGGGACTCGAGCAGTACTTC	CSARKGLEQYF
TRBV4-1	-	-	TRBJ2-7	12	TGCGCCAGCAGCCAAGATAGCTACGAGCAGTACTTC	CASSQDSYEQYF
TRBV5-1	-	TRBD1	TRBJ2-1	16	TGCGCCAGCAGCTGGCCGAGGGACAGGGATACGAATGAGCAGTTCTTC	CASSWPRDRDTNEQFF
TRBV12-3/TRBV12-4	-	-	TRBJ1-1	12	TGTGCCAGCAAAGTAGGGGACACTGAAGCTTTCTTT	CASKVGDTEAFF
TRBV7-2	few	TRBD1	TRBJ1-5	15	TGTGCCAGCAGCTTCGACAGGGGCACCTATCAGCCCCAGCATTTT	CASSFDRGTYQPQHF
TRBV5-1	-	TRBD1	TRBJ1-4	16	TGCGCCAGCAGCTCAGTAACAGGGGGAACTAATGAAAAACTGTTTTTT	CASSSVTGGTNEKLFF
TRBV9	-	-	TRBJ2-3	15	TGTGCCAGCAGCCCAAATATAGCGGAAACTGATACGCAGTATTTT	CASSPNIAETDTQYF
TRBV2	-	-	TRBJ2-5	15	TGTGCCAGCAGTGATAGTAGCTCAGGGATGGAGACCCAGTACTTC	CASSDSSSGMETQYF
TRBV18	-	TRBD2	TRBJ2-1	16	TGTGCCAGCTCACCACGGGGAACTAGCGGGAGTAGTGAGCAGTTCTTC	CASSPRGTSGSSEQFF
TRBV12-3/TRBV12-4	-	-	TRBJ1-4	12	TGTGCCAGCAGTTTAGCCCTGGGCAAACTGTTTTTT	CASSLALGKLFF
TRBV24-1	-	-	TRBJ2-2	14	TGTGCCACCAATATCTCTAGCTGGCTAGGGGAGCTGTTTTTT	CATNISSWLGELFF
TRBV28	once	-	TRBJ2-5	17	TGTGCCAGCAGTGGGATGAGGACTAACCCGGGGGATGAAACCCAGTACTTC	CASSGMRTNPGDETQYF
TRBV28	few	TRBD1	TRBJ2-7	14	TGTGCCAGCTCACCTTACAGGGGCTCCTACGAGCAGTACTTC	CASSPYRGSYEQYF
TRBV5-1	-	-	TRBJ1-4	16	TGCGCCAGCAGCTTGGGACCCCTCGGGTATAGTGAAAAACTGTTTTTT	CASSLGPLGYSEKLFF
TRBV9	once	-	TRBJ1-4	17	TGTGCCAGCAGCCCCACAGGGCATGGGCCAACTAATGAAAAACTGTTTTTT	CASSPTGHGPTNEKLFF
TRBV5-3	-	-	TRBJ1-2	12	TGTGCCAGAAGCAAAGGGCAGGGTGGCTACACCTTC	CARSKGQGGYTF
TRBV19	-	TRBD1	TRBJ1-5	16	TGTGCCAGTAGTGAAAGGGACAGGGGGAGTTATCAGCCCCAGCATTTT	CASSERDRGSYQPQHF
TRBV28	-	TRBD1	TRBJ1-3	15	TGTGCCAGCAGTTTGCCAACAGGGGCTGGAAACACCATATATTTT	CASSLPTGAGNTIYF
TRBV11-2	-	-	TRBJ2-1	12	TGTGCCAGCAGCTTTTCAGGGGATGAGCAGTTCTTC	CASSFSGDEQFF
TRBV19	few	-	TRBJ1-6	13	TGTGCCAGTAGTTTCGACTTGGATTCACCCCTCCACTTT	CASSFDLDSPLHF
TRBV7-2	-	-	TRBJ2-1	14	TGTGCCAGCAGCGAACCGGACAGTTACAATGAGCAGTTCTTC	CASSEPDSYNEQFF
TRBV27	-	TRBD2	TRBJ2-1	14	TGTGCCAGCAGTAGGACTAGCGGGAATCGAGAGCAGTTCTTC	CASSRTSGNREQFF
TRBV25-1	-	-	TRBJ1-1	16	TGTGCCACCGTAACCCGGGAAGCCTTCATGAACACTGAAGCTTTCTTT	CATVTREAFMNTEAFF
TRBV29-1	-	TRBD1	TRBJ2-1	12	TGCAGCGCGTCGGGACAGGGTAAGGAGCAGTTCTTC	CSASGQGKEQFF